The clone carrying this T cell receptor beta chain was observed once. The sample is drawn from a study of radiation and T cells in renal cell carcinoma. As for time point: blood 2 weeks post-SBRT. Described treatment: 15 Gy SBRT to primary tumor, nephrectomy 4 weeks later. The CDR3 spans 15 residues. Germline lookup yields CDR1 LGHNT and CDR2 FRNRAP. The J segment lost 4 bases and the V segment lost 5 bases, leaving 8 bases of the junction unmatched. Sequenced by immunoSEQ multiplex PCR; TCRdb stores in-frame clones only, minus some. The table has some 120,000 clones, more than 70% seen once. This chain uses TRBV12-5 with TRBJ2-5, with 9 bases fitting TRBD1. The specimen was blood, collected from a patient whose treatment included radiotherapy and nephrectomy. The TCR sequence derives from a woman in her 70s with renal cell carcinoma. The CDR3 reads CASGTGTGSVETQYF. The CDR3 DNA follows: TGTGCTAGTGGTACCGGGACAGGGAGCGTAGAGACCCAGTACTTC.